The 15 T cell receptor beta chains below come from one sample, sequenced in a study of early T cells in non-severe SARS-CoV-2 infection. TCRdb re-called the 5' RACE reads through MiXCR, storing one row per CDR3 protein. The data hold more than 75,000 distinct CDR3 sequences, with around 15% observed a single time. Sequenced sample: whole blood. These receptors all come from an adult who was a healthcare worker with PCR-confirmed SARS-CoV-2 infection or an uninfected control (not recorded which).

This clonotype was observed a handful of times. The chain combines TRBV29-1 with TRBJ2-3, with 15 bases fitting TRBD2. CDR1 is SQVTM, CDR2 ANQGSEA, per germline. The CDR3 sequence is 15 residues long. V was clipped by 5 bases and J by 2 bases; unmatched bases: 2. DNA for the CDR3: TGCAGCGTTAGGACTAGCGGGGGGGACACAGATACGCAGTATTTT. This encodes CSVRTSGGDTDTQYF.

This clonotype was seen ten or more times. This chain joins TRBV11-2 and TRBJ1-5; 9 bases map to TRBD1. This CDR3 is 16 amino acids long. Germline values: CDR1 SGHAT, CDR2 FQNNGV. V shed 0 bases and J 7 bases; nucleotides not matched to a gene: 7. DNA of the CDR3: TGTGCCAGCAGCTTAGATCATGGACAGGGGACACAGCCCCAGCATTTT. It specifies CASSLDHGQGTQPQHF.

In its sample, this clonotype was seen a few times. The V and J genes are TRBV20-1 and TRBJ2-7; 10 bases fit TRBD1. The CDR3 contains 13 residues. Per the germline V gene, CDR1 is DFQATT and CDR2 is SNEGSKA (reference sequence). Trimming at V came to 8 bases and at J to 6 bases, leaving 10 bases not matched to a gene. This CDR3 reads CSPGQGDGGEQYF. DNA of the CDR3: TGCAGTCCCGGACAGGGGGACGGTGGCGAGCAGTACTTC.

This clonotype was observed at least ten times. The gene calls are TRBV10-2 and TRBJ1-1; a weak D match, TRBD1 (5 bases). The V gene's germline CDR1 is WSHSY and CDR2 SAAADI. V lost 8 bases to trimming and J lost 5 bases, with 15 bases between them. This CDR3 comprises 13 residues. The CDR3 loop reads CASRRGIETEAFF. CDR3 DNA: TGCGCCAGCCGAAGGGGCATAGAAACTGAAGCTTTCTTT.

This clonotype was seen more than once but under ten times. The genes are TRBV29-1 and TRBJ2-1, with 7 positions matching TRBD2. In germline, CDR1 is SQVTM, CDR2 ANQGSEA. CDR3 length equals 17 residues. The J segment lost 7 bases and the V segment lost 7 bases, leaving 22 bases of the junction unmatched. CDR3 in amino acids: CSAGDYAPGGGWNEQFF. The DNA of the CDR3 is TGCAGCGCCGGGGACTACGCCCCGGGCGGGGGATGGAATGAGCAGTTCTTC.

This rearrangement joins TRBV12-3 or TRBV12-4 to TRBJ2-5, with a tentative D call TRBD2 (6 bases). V was clipped by 7 bases and J by 0 bases, with 12 bases between them. The CDR3 covers 14 residues. CDR3 region: CASTMGGYQETQYF. CDR3 nucleotide sequence: TGTGCCAGCACCATGGGGGGTTACCAAGAGACCCAGTACTTC.

This clonotype was picked up a small number of times. The chain uses TRBV13 and TRBJ2-4; D ambiguous. Trimming pared 5 bases from V and 0 bases from J, leaving 8 bases between. This CDR3 spans 14 amino acids. Germline values: CDR1 PRHDT, CDR2 FYEKMQ (reference sequence). CDR3 protein: CASSGSVAKNIQYF. CDR3 nucleotide sequence: TGTGCCAGCAGCGGCAGCGTAGCCAAAAACATTCAGTACTTC.

This chain joins TRBV29-1 and TRBJ1-4; no firm D call. The CDR3 runs to 12 residues. The V end was cut by 3 bases, the J end by 4 bases, with 6 bases between. From germline, CDR1 is SQVTM and CDR2 ANQGSEA. The CDR3 coding sequence is TGCAGCGTTGAGGGTGGTAATGAAAAACTGTTTTTT. Its protein product is CSVEGGNEKLFF.

This clonotype occurred a few times. The chain combines TRBV24-1 with TRBJ2-2; TRBD2 is a possible D gene (6 bases). Germline V gene sequence: CDR1 KGHDR, CDR2 SFDVKD. V lost 9 bases and J 7 bases, leaving 11 bases between the germline ends. The CDR3 covers 12 residues. This CDR3 reads CATGPGLGELFF. The DNA of the CDR3 is TGTGCCACCGGCCCGGGACTCGGGGAGCTGTTTTTT.

This clonotype has just a few counts. The chain couples TRBV6-6 to TRBJ1-1; no clear D gene. V lost 6 bases and J lost 4, with 9 bases in between. The CDR3 runs 12 residues. CDR1 MNHNY and CDR2 SVGAGI come from the germline V gene (reference sequence). In DNA, the CDR3 is TGTGCCAGCAGCCACTGGGGCACTGAAGCTTTCTTT. Its translation: CASSHWGTEAFF.

This clonotype came up many times. The rearrangement links TRBV10-3 to TRBJ1-1; possibly TRBD1 for D (6 bases). This CDR3 has 13 residues. V lost 7 bases and J lost 2, with 11 bases in between. Germline values: CDR1 ENHRY, CDR2 SYGVKD. CDR3 sequence reads: CAIKRGANTEAFF. The CDR3 region has the DNA TGTGCCATCAAGCGGGGGGCAAACACTGAAGCTTTCTTT.

This clonotype was seen a handful of times. The rearrangement joins TRBV11-3 to TRBJ2-1; D may be TRBD1 (6 bases). The CDR3 runs 14 residues. Germline V gene sequence: CDR1 SGHNT, CDR2 YENEEA. Trimming shortened V by 6 bases and J by 4 bases, and 13 bases separated the two germline ends. The CDR3 coding sequence is TGTGCCAGCAGTTACAACAGGGTGTACAATGAGCAGTTCTTC. Protein product: CASSYNRVYNEQFF.

By share, this clonotype ranks as medium-sized (0.01 to 0.1%). The chain carries TRBV12-3 or TRBV12-4 and TRBJ2-3, with TRBD2 identical over 7 bases. CDR3 length: 16 amino acids. V shed 7 bases and J 4 bases; nucleotides not matched to a gene: 14. CDR3 residues: CASTTTHVAGADTQYF. The CDR3 coding sequence is TGTGCCAGCACGACCACCCACGTAGCGGGCGCAGATACGCAGTATTTT.

CDR3 sequence: CAWGGQSNQPQHF. In DNA form, the CDR3 reads TGTGCCTGGGGAGGGCAAAGCAATCAGCCCCAGCATTTT. The V call is TRBV30, the J call TRBJ1-5; D ambiguous. This CDR3 has 13 residues. V shed 5 bases and J shed 1 base, with 9 bases lying between them. Germline values: CDR1 GTSNPN, CDR2 SVGIG (reference sequence).

This chain uses TRBV12-3 or TRBV12-4 with TRBJ2-3; TRBD2 aligns across 11 bases. The CDR3 has 16 amino acids. With V trimmed by 6 bases and J by 2 bases, 7 bases remained unmatched. The CDR3 sequence: CASRTPGLAATDTQYF. The CDR3 DNA is TGTGCCAGCAGAACTCCGGGACTAGCGGCCACAGATACGCAGTATTTT.